This T cell receptor beta chain was identified in a study of long-term antiretroviral therapy in people with HIV. The junction had 10 bases not matched to a gene; V was cut back by 6 bases and J by 7 bases. Germline assignment: CDR1 KGHSH and CDR2 LQKENI. The CDR3 has 15 residues. The assay, immunoSEQ v3.0, was run at survey level. Using immunoSEQ multiplex PCR, the repertoire was profiled, and TCRdb retains in-frame clones only, with some absent. The sample includes about 32,000 clones, almost 85% of them seen just once. Comments on this clone: Antigen specificity is unknown.

Overall study results and limits: Clones that expanded before ART (that is, prior to treatment) dominated the repertoire at all time points.

This chain uses TRBV18 with TRBJ2-1; 9 bases agree with TRBD1. This receptor was taken from a man between 18 and 29 years old with HIV. Sequencing used unsorted PBMCs, obtained 3.3 years after starting antiretroviral therapy. The CDR3 sequence is CASSPTGGAGNEQFF. Here the CDR3 DNA reads TGTGCCAGCTCGCCAACAGGGGGCGCAGGGAATGAGCAGTTCTTC.